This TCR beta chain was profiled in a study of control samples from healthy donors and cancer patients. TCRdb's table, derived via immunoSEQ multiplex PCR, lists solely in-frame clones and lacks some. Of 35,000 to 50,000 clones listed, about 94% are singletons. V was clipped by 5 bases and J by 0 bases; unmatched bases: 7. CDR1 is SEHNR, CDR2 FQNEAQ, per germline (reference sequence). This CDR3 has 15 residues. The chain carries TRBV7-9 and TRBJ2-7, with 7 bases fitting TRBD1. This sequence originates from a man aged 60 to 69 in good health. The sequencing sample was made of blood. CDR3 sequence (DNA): TGTGCCAGCAGCCCCGGACAGGCAAACTCCTACGAGCAGTACTTC. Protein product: CASSPGQANSYEQYF.